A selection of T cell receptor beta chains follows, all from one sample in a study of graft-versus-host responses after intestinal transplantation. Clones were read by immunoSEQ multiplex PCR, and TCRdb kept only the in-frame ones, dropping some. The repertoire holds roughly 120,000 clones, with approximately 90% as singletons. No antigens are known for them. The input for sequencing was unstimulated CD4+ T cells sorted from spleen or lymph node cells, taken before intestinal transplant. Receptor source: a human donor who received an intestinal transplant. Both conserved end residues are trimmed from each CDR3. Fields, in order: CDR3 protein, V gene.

CDR3 protein: AGSGTGSYGYT
V gene: TRBV5-4

CDR3 protein: ASSLWRLEILNEQF
V gene: TRBV5-4

CDR3 protein: ASGPGTGEQY
V gene: TRBV12-5

CDR3 protein: ASSGGAGFHEQY
V gene: TRBV2

CDR3 protein: ASSDSGTSERGELF
V gene: TRBV6-1

CDR3 protein: ASSEFPGQGANEQY
V gene: TRBV25-1

CDR3 protein: AISESTGYGYT
V gene: TRBV10-3

CDR3 protein: ASSPMRGNTGELF
V gene: TRBV7-6

CDR3 protein: ASSLSTVSNEKLF
V gene: TRBV27

CDR3 protein: ASRRSGGGILETQY
V gene: TRBV10-2

CDR3 protein: ASSLGVSSGNTIY
V gene: TRBV7-9

CDR3 protein: ASSSDSVSTDTQY
V gene: TRBV28

CDR3 protein: ASSPPFSGNTIY
V gene: TRBV19

CDR3 protein: ASSPTGGSYEQY
V gene: TRBV18

CDR3 protein: ASNRDSISTDTQY
V gene: TRBV7-2

CDR3 protein: ASSLGQSYEQY
V gene: TRBV5-1

CDR3 protein: SVESAGGHPDTQY
V gene: TRBV29-1

CDR3 protein: ASSYSGGQETQY
V gene: TRBV6-5

CDR3 protein: ASSLRDPGANVLT
V gene: TRBV18

CDR3 protein: ASSWGRTEFHNEQF
V gene: TRBV5-5

CDR3 protein: ASSRPGQGIETQY
V gene: TRBV6-6

CDR3 protein: ASSLVGGGELF
V gene: TRBV7-3

CDR3 protein: ASSSRVSSYNEQF
V gene: TRBV5-1

CDR3 protein: ASSPPGLQETQY
V gene: TRBV18

CDR3 protein: ASSFFSGGTFFYGYT
V gene: TRBV28

CDR3 protein: ASSGTGRNEQF
V gene: TRBV11-2

CDR3 protein: ASSEAPRTGELF
V gene: TRBV6-1

CDR3 protein: ASITGTGHNYGYT
V gene: TRBV5-6

CDR3 protein: ASSTEARGMNEQF
V gene: TRBV28

CDR3 protein: ASSHRGEPQH
V gene: TRBV18